These T cell receptor beta chains were read from a single sample in a study of T cells in Graves' hyperthyroidism and ophthalmopathy. TCRdb redid the calling of the multiplex PCR reads with MiXCR, one entry per CDR3 protein. The sample lists 550,000 to 850,000 distinct CDR3 sequences, 15% to 20% occurring once. The specimen was blood. These receptor sequences come from a woman in her forties or fifties with Graves' hyperthyroidism that later progressed to Graves' ophthalmopathy. The CDR3 runs from the conserved cysteine through the conserved F or W. D genes are given only for firm matches. Some rows have no size entry. The others give once, few or many, or a class for an expanded clone.

d_gene,abundance,v_gene,j_gene,CDR3nt,CDR3aa
-,many,TRBV7-2,TRBJ1-2,TGTGCCAGCAGCTTGCACGGTGCATCTAACTATGGCTACACCTTC,CASSLHGASNYGYTF
-,few,TRBV29-1,TRBJ1-4,TGCAGCGCTCAGGGTCTGCAGGAAAAACTGTTTTTT,CSAQGLQEKLFF
TRBD1,few,TRBV20-1,TRBJ1-5,TGCAGTGCCCTCAGGACAGGGGGCAACAATCAGCCCCAGCATTTT,CSALRTGGNNQPQHF
-,-,TRBV20-1,TRBJ1-1,TGCAGTGCTCGGACTTCAAAAGCTGAAGCTTTCTTT,CSARTSKAEAFF
-,-,TRBV7-9,TRBJ2-3,TGTGCCAGCAGCCCTCCGGTCCAAGCTGAACGCACAGATACGCAGTATTTT,CASSPPVQAERTDTQYF
TRBD1,many,TRBV12-3/TRBV12-4,TRBJ2-1,TGTGCCAGCAGTCTTTTAGGACAGGGGGCTAATGAGCAGTTCTTC,CASSLLGQGANEQFF
-,-,TRBV20-1,TRBJ2-1,TGCAGTGCTCCGGTGTGGAACAATGAGCAGTTCTTC,CSAPVWNNEQFF
-,-,TRBV4-1,TRBJ1-1,TGCGCCAGCAGCACCCAGGGTTTGGGGATCGCTGAAGCTTTCTTT,CASSTQGLGIAEAFF
-,few,TRBV27,TRBJ2-2,TGTGCCAGCAGTTCCCTCTGGGGGCCCGGGGAGCTGTTTTTT,CASSSLWGPGELFF
-,many,TRBV18,TRBJ2-3,TGTGCCAGCTCACGGGGTTTGGATACGCAGTATTTT,CASSRGLDTQYF
TRBD1,many,TRBV30,TRBJ2-7,TGTGCCTTCTCGACAGGGGCCTACGAGCAGTACTTC,CAFSTGAYEQYF
TRBD1,-,TRBV10-2,TRBJ2-7,TGCGCCAGCAGTGGCCCGGGACAGGGCTTCTACGAGCAGTACTTC,CASSGPGQGFYEQYF
-,-,TRBV6-1,TRBJ2-7,TGTGCCAGCAGTTACGTACAGAATTCCTACGAGCAGTACTTC,CASSYVQNSYEQYF
TRBD2,-,TRBV3-1,TRBJ2-3,TGTGCCAGCAGCCAAGTCGGACTAGCGGGGGGATCTACAGATACGCAGTATTTT,CASSQVGLAGGSTDTQYF
-,once,TRBV18,TRBJ1-2,TGTGCCAGCTCACTAATTCGTGGAGAGGCACACTATGGCTACACCTTC,CASSLIRGEAHYGYTF
-,-,TRBV6-1,TRBJ1-2,TGTGCCAGCAGTGCACAGGGTTATACCGCCGGAGGCTACACCTTC,CASSAQGYTAGGYTF
TRBD1,few,TRBV5-1,TRBJ2-5,TGCGCCAGCACTACAGGGGGCGGAGAGACCCAGTACTTC,CASTTGGGETQYF
-,-,TRBV6-5,TRBJ2-5,TGTGCCAGCAGTTCTCTGGCAGGGTCTAAGACCCAGTACTTC,CASSSLAGSKTQYF
TRBD1,-,TRBV18,TRBJ2-7,TGTGCCAGCTCACGCGGACAGGGCGCGAGCTACGAGCAGTACTTC,CASSRGQGASYEQYF
-,few,TRBV12-3/TRBV12-4,TRBJ2-1,TGTGCCAGCAGACCTCTAGGAGGGTACCCCAATCAGCAGTTCTTC,CASRPLGGYPNQQFF
-,few,TRBV20-1,TRBJ2-1,TGCAGTGCTAGAGATCCCAGCCTCCCGTCCCACAATGAGCAGTTCTTC,CSARDPSLPSHNEQFF
-,-,TRBV12-3/TRBV12-4,TRBJ1-1,TGTGCCAGCAGCCTCGACAGCCTCGGGACTGAAACTTTCTTT,CASSLDSLGTETFF
-,many,TRBV20-1,TRBJ2-1,TGCAGTGCTAGAATGGTAGCATCGGACAATGAGCAGTTCTTC,CSARMVASDNEQFF
-,many,TRBV30,TRBJ1-1,TGTGCCTGGAGTGTTAACGTGAACACTGAAGCTTTCTTT,CAWSVNVNTEAFF
TRBD1,-,TRBV5-1,TRBJ1-3,TGCGCCAGCAGCCAGACAGGGGTCAACTCTGGAAACACCATATATTTT,CASSQTGVNSGNTIYF
-,many,TRBV2,TRBJ1-6,TGTGCCAGCAGTGCAGTGGCAGGGAGTTATTCACCCCTCCACTTT,CASSAVAGSYSPLHF
-,many,TRBV12-3/TRBV12-4,TRBJ2-5,TGTGCCAGCAGTCAAAGGGGTCGGGGAGAGACCCAGTACTTC,CASSQRGRGETQYF
-,many,TRBV7-9,TRBJ1-1,TGTGCCACCGGGGAGGCCCTGAACACTGAAGCTTTCTTT,CATGEALNTEAFF
-,many,TRBV5-6,TRBJ2-7,TGTGCCAGCAGCGCAGATTACAGGGACGAGCAGTACTTC,CASSADYRDEQYF
-,many,TRBV20-1,TRBJ1-1,TGCAGTGCTAGAGTTTCTGTGGCCGTGCCTGAAGCTTTCTTT,CSARVSVAVPEAFF
TRBD2,-,TRBV7-8,TRBJ2-1,TGTGCCAGCAGCTTCCTACTAGCGGGGGGGCCGAATGAGCAGTTCTTC,CASSFLLAGGPNEQFF